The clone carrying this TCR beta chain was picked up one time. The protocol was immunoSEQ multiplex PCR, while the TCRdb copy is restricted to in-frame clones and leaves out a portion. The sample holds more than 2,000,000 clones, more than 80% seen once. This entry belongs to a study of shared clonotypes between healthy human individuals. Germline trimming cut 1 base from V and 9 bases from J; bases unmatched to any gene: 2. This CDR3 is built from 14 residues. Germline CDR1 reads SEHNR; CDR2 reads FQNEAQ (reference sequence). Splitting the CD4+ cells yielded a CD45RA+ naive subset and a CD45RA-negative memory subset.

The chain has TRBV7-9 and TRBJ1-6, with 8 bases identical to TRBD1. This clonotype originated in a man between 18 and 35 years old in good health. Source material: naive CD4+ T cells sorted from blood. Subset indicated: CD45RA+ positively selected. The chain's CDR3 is CASSLDRGGSPLHF. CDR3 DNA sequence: TGTGCCAGCAGCTTAGACAGGGGGGGTTCACCCCTCCACTTT. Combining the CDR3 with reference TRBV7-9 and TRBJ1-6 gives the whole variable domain DTGVSQNPRHKITKRGQNVTFRCDPISEHNRLYWYRQTLGQGPEFLTYFQNEAQLEKSRLLSDRFSAERPKGSFSTLEIQRTEQGDSAMYLCASSLDRGGSPLHFGNGTRLTVT.